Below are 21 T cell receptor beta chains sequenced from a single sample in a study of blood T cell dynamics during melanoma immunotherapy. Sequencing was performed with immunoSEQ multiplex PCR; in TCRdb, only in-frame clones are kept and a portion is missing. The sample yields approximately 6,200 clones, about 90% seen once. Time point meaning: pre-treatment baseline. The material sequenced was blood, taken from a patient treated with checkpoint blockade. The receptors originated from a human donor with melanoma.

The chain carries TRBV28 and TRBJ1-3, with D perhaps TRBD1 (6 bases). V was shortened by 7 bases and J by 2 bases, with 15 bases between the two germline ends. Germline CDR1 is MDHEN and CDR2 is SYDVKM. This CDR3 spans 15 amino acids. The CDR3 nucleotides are TGTGCCAGCACCCGGGGCGGGGGGCCTGGAAACACCATATATTTT. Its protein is CASTRGGGPGNTIYF.

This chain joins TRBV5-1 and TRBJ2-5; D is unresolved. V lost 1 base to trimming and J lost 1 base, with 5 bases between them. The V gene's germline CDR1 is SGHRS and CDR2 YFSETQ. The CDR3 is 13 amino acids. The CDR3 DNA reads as TGCGCCAGCAGCTTGCTTCGCCAAGAGACCCAGTACTTC. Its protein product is CASSLLRQETQYF.

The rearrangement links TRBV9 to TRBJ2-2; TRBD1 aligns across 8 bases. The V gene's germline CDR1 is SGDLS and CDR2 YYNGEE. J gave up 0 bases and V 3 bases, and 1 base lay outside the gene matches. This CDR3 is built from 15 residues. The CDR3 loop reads CASSGGQANTGELFF. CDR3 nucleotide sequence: TGTGCCAGCAGCGGGGGACAGGCGAACACCGGGGAGCTGTTTTTT.

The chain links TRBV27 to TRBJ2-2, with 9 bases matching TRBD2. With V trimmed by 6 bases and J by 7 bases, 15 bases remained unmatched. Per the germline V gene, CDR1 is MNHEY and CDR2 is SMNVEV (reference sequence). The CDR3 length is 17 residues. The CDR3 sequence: CASRKTRAGGPIGELFF. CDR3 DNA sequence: TGTGCCAGCAGAAAGACGAGGGCGGGAGGGCCAATCGGGGAGCTGTTTTTT.

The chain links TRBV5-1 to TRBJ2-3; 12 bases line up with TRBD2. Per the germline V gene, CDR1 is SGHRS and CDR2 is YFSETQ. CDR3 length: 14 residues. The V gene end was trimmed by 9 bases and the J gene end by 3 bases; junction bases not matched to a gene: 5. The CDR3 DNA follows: TGCGCCACGGCGACTAGCGGGGGTACAGATACGCAGTATTTT. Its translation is CATATSGGTDTQYF.

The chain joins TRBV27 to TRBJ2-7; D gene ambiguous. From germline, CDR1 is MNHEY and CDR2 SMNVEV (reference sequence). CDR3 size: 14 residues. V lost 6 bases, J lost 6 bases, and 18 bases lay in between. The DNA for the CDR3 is TGTGCCAGCAGCTGGATCGGCCCGAAGGCCGAGCAGTACTTC. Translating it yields CASSWIGPKAEQYF.

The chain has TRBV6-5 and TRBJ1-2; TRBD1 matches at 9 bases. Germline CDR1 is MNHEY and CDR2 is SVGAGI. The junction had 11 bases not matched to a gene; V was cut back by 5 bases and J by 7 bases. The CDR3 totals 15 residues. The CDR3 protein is CASSARQGVRAGYTF. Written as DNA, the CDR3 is TGTGCCAGCAGTGCTAGACAGGGGGTGAGGGCTGGCTACACCTTC.

In nucleotides, the CDR3 is TGTGCCAGTAAACCCGGGACAGGGGTTAGCAATCAGCCCCAGCATTTT. Amino acid sequence: CASKPGTGVSNQPQHF. This chain links TRBV19 with TRBJ1-5, with TRBD1 matching 10 bases. The CDR3 contains 16 residues. After removal of 7 bases from V and 0 bases from J, the junction contained 6 bases not matched to a gene. Germline CDR1 LNHDA, CDR2 SQIVND (reference sequence).

CDR3 amino acids: CASSLNGGSDEQYF. The CDR3 nucleotides read TGTGCCAGCAGCTTAAATGGGGGGTCTGACGAGCAGTACTTC. V gene TRBV7-2 combines with J gene TRBJ2-7; D might be TRBD2 (6 bases). Trimming shortened V by 2 bases and J by 5 bases, and 13 bases separated the two germline ends. The CDR3 has 14 residues. Germline assignment: CDR1 SGHTA and CDR2 FQGNSA.

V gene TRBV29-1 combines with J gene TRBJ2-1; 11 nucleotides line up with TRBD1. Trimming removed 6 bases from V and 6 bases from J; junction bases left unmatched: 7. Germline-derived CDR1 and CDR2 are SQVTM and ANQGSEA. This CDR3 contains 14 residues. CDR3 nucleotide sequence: TGCAGCGTGGCGAAGGGACAGGGGGGCAATGAGCAGTTCTTC. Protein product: CSVAKGQGGNEQFF.

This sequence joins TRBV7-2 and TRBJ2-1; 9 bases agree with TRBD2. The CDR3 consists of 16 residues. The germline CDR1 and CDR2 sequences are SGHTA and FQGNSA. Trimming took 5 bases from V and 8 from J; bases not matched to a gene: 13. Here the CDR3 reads CASSPGLARGQDEQFF. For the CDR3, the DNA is TGTGCCAGCAGCCCTGGACTAGCGCGGGGTCAGGATGAGCAGTTCTTC. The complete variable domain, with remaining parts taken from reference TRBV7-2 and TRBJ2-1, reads GAGVSQSPSNKVTEKGKDVELRCDPISGHTALYWYRQSLGQGLEFLIYFQGNSAPDKSGLPSDRFSAERTGGSVSTLTIQRTQQEDSAVYLCASSPGLARGQDEQFFGPGTRLTVL.

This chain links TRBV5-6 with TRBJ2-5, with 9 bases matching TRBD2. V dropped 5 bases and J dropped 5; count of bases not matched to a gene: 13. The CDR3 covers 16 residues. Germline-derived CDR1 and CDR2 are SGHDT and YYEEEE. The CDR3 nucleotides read TGTGCCAGCAGTCCTCCGGGTTTGGCGGGAGGGGAGACCCAGTACTTC. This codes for CASSPPGLAGGETQYF.

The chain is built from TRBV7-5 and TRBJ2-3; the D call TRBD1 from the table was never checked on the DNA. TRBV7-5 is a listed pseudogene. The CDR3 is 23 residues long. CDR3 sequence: CARSLIPPRVQGAPTPSTDTQYF. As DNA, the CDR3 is TGTGCCAGAAGCTTAATTCCCCCACGAGTTCAGGGGGCACCCACTCCTAGCACAGATACGCAGTATTTT.

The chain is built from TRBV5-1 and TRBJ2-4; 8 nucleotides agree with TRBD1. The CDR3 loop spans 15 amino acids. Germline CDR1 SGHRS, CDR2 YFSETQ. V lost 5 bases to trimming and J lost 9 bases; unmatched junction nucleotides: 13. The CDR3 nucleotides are TGCGCCAGCAGGGACCCCGGGACAGGATACGGCATTCAGTACTTC. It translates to CASRDPGTGYGIQYF.

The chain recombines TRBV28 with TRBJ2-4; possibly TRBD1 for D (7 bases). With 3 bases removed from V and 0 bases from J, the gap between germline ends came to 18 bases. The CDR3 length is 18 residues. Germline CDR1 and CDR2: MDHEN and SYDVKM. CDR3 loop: CASSFTGDRARAKNIQYF. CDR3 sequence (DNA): TGTGCCAGCAGTTTTACGGGAGACAGGGCTCGAGCCAAAAACATTCAGTACTTC.

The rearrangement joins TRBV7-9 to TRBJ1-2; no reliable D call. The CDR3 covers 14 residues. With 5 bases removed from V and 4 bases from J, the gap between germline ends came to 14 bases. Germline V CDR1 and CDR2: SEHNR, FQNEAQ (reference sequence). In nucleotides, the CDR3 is TGTGCCAGCAGCCCAGGAAGGCAGACCTATGGCTACACCTTC. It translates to CASSPGRQTYGYTF.

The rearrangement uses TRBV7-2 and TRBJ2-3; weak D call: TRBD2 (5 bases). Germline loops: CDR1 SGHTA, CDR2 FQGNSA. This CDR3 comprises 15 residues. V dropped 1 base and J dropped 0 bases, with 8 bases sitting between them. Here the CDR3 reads CASSLGPGSTDTQYF. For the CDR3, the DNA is TGTGCCAGCAGCTTAGGCCCGGGGAGCACAGATACGCAGTATTTT.

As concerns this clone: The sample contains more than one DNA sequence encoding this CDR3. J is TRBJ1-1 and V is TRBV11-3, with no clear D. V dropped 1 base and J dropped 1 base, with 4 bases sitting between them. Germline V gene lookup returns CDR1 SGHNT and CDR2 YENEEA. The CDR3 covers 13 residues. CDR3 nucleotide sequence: TGTGCCAGCAGCTTAGCCAGGAACACTGAAGCTTTCTTT. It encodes CASSLARNTEAFF.

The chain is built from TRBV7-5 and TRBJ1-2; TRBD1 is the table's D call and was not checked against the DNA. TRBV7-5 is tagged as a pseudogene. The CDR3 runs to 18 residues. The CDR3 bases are TGTGTCAGAAGCACCTCCCCCGGGCAGGGGCCCTTCGGGTGTGGCTACACCTTC. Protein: CVRSTSPGQGPFGCGYTF.

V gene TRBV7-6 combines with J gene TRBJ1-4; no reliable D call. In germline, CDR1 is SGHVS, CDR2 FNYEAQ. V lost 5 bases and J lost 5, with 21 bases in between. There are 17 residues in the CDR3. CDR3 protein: CASSPPHLPGFNEKLFF. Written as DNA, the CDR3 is TGTGCCAGCAGCCCTCCCCATCTCCCGGGATTCAATGAAAAACTGTTTTTT.

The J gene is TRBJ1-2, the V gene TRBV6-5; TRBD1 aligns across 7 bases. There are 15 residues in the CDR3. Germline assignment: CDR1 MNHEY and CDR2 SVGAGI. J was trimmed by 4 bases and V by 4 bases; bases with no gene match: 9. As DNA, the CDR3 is TGTGCCAGCAGTTTGGGACAGAGAAACTCCTATGGCTACACCTTC. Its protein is CASSLGQRNSYGYTF.